This T cell receptor (beta chain) was profiled in a study of blood T cell repertoires in COVID-19. About the research overall: COVID-19 samples from acute and convalescent phases originated in the United States, Italy and Spain.

The repertoire was sequenced with immunoSEQ multiplex PCR; TCRdb's copy has only in-frame clones and lacks some. The table has some 130,000 clones, approximately 70% seen once. The CDR3 is 14 amino acids. CDR1 and CDR2 (germline): MDHEN, SYDVKM. Trimming removed 6 bases at V and 3 bases at J, with 12 bases between. Sequenced material: peripheral blood. The sequence was obtained from a woman in her 70s with acute or convalescent COVID-19. This chain uses TRBV28 with TRBJ1-5; D remains unclear. DNA of the CDR3: TGTGCCAGCAGACCGCAGGAGGTCAATCAGCCCCAGCATTTT. This codes for CASRPQEVNQPQHF.